The 17 T cell receptor beta chains reported below all come from one sample, sequenced in a study of blood T cell repertoires in COVID-19. Method: immunoSEQ multiplex PCR; TCRdb's copy keeps in-frame clones and lacks some. The table records approximately 200,000 clones, around 85% of them present only once. The sample was PBMCs or T cells enriched from blood (not recorded which). Every receptor here comes from a man aged 40-55 years who had recovered from COVID-19.

This chain links TRBV7-2 with TRBJ2-7, with 16 bases identical to TRBD2. V lost 7 bases, J lost 7 bases, and 7 bases stayed unmatched. CDR3 length: 15 residues. Germline CDR1 is SGHTA and CDR2 is FQGNSA. The CDR3 is CASTGTSGRAREQYF. DNA for the CDR3: TGTGCCAGCACCGGGACTAGCGGGAGGGCCAGGGAGCAGTACTTC. The whole variable domain, remainder taken from reference TRBV7-2 and TRBJ2-7, is GAGVSQSPSNKVTEKGKDVELRCDPISGHTALYWYRQSLGQGLEFLIYFQGNSAPDKSGLPSDRFSAERTGGSVSTLTIQRTQQEDSAVYLCASTGTSGRAREQYFGPGTRLTVT.

The rearrangement joins TRBV9 to TRBJ2-2, with D perhaps TRBD2 (6 bases). Germline V lookup: CDR1 SGDLS, CDR2 YYNGEE. The CDR3 runs to 18 residues. The ends were cut back, 6 bases at V and 6 bases at J, with 27 bases in the middle. CDR3 in amino acids: CASTPTLGGPQGAGELFF. The CDR3 DNA sequence: TGTGCCAGCACCCCTACTCTGGGGGGACCCCAAGGCGCCGGGGAGCTGTTTTTT.

The chain recombines TRBV12-3 or TRBV12-4 with TRBJ1-1, with D perhaps TRBD1 (5 bases). This CDR3 spans 13 amino acids. Trimming took 6 bases from V and 6 from J, leaving 14 bases between them. Here the CDR3 reads CASSRRQTPEAFF. The CDR3 bases are TGTGCCAGCAGCCGTCGACAGACACCTGAAGCTTTCTTT.

The chain carries TRBV6-1 and TRBJ1-1; 7 bases match TRBD1. The germline CDR1 and CDR2 sequences are MNHNS and SASEGT. The J segment lost 4 bases and the V segment lost 2 bases, leaving 4 bases of the junction unmatched. The CDR3 is 14 residues long. CDR3 nucleotides: TGTGCCAGCAGTGAAACGGACAGGTTCACTGAAGCTTTCTTT. Amino acids: CASSETDRFTEAFF.

The chain links TRBV5-6 to TRBJ1-1; no clear D. Germline CDR1 and CDR2: SGHDT and YYEEEE. Trimming removed 1 base at V and 7 bases at J, with 11 bases between. The CDR3 extends over 13 amino acids. The CDR3 nucleotides read TGTGCCAGCAGCTTGATCGGTGCGGATGAAGCTTTCTTT. Translated, it gives CASSLIGADEAFF.

This chain links TRBV6-5 with TRBJ1-1; weak D call: TRBD1 (6 bases). CDR1 MNHEY and CDR2 SVGAGI come from the germline V gene. This CDR3 region has 15 residues. With 10 bases removed from V and 4 bases from J, the gap between germline ends came to 22 bases. CDR3 loop: CATTRRGGSGTEAFF. The CDR3 DNA sequence: TGTGCCACCACTAGGAGGGGGGGGAGTGGCACTGAAGCTTTCTTT.

The rearrangement uses TRBV12-1 and TRBJ1-1. TRBV12-1 is marked as a pseudogene. The CDR3 length is 15 residues. Here the CDR3 reads CASSFDGGARTEAFF. The CDR3 coding sequence is TGTGCCAGCAGCTTCGACGGGGGTGCGAGAACTGAAGCTTTCTTT.

The chain employs TRBV4-3 and TRBJ2-7, with 8 bases that match TRBD2. V lost 6 bases to trimming and J lost 2 bases; unmatched junction nucleotides: 9. The CDR3 is 15 amino acids. Germline values: CDR1 LGHNA, CDR2 YSLEER. The DNA of the CDR3 is TGCGCCAGCAGTCAACAGCGGGAGAGCGCCTACGAGCAGTACTTC. Encoded protein: CASSQQRESAYEQYF.

This rearrangement joins TRBV13 to TRBJ1-3, with 7 bases aligning to TRBD1. The CDR3 runs 16 residues. Germline CDR1 is PRHDT and CDR2 is FYEKMQ (reference sequence). J gave up 0 bases and V 4 bases, and 6 bases lay outside the gene matches. CDR3 bases: TGTGCCAGCAGCTATGACAGGGTCTCCTCTGGAAACACCATATATTTT. Its protein product is CASSYDRVSSGNTIYF.

The count of this clone is one. V gene TRBV7-6 combines with J gene TRBJ2-7; 10 bases are shared with TRBD2. Germline V gene lookup returns CDR1 SGHVS and CDR2 FNYEAQ. Losses at the gene ends were 5 bases for V and 7 bases for J; bases not matched to a gene: 11. The CDR3 is made up of 15 amino acids. The CDR3 coding sequence is TGTGCCAGCAGCCGACTAAGCGGGAGGGCCCAAGAGCAGTACTTC. This codes for CASSRLSGRAQEQYF.

The J gene is TRBJ2-7, the V gene TRBV5-1, with D possibly matching TRBD2 (6 bases). CDR1 is SGHRS, CDR2 YFSETQ, per germline. V lost 5 bases and J 1 base, leaving 13 bases between the germline ends. The CDR3 is 14 amino acids. In DNA, the CDR3 is TGCGCCAGCAGACCCCCGGGGGAATCCTACGAGCAGTACTTC. Translated, it gives CASRPPGESYEQYF.

V is TRBV7-3 and J is TRBJ2-6; maybe TRBD2 (6 bases). CDR3 length: 16 residues. The V gene lost 4 bases and the J gene lost 0 bases, with 10 bases spanning the gap. Looked up from germline, CDR1 is SGHTA and CDR2 is FQGTGA. The CDR3 bases are TGTGCCAGCAGCTATGGAGGGTCCTCTGGGGCCAACGTCCTGACTTTC. This gives the protein CASSYGGSSGANVLTF.

The chain links TRBV5-1 to TRBJ1-2; 12 bases map to TRBD1. The CDR3 totals 15 residues. The V gene's germline CDR1 is SGHRS and CDR2 YFSETQ. V shed 0 bases, J shed 8 bases, and the junction held 5 bases outside the gene matches. This chain's CDR3 is CASSLEGQGAGGYTF. CDR3 bases: TGCGCCAGCAGCTTGGAGGGACAGGGGGCGGGCGGCTACACCTTC.

The rearrangement links TRBV19 to TRBJ2-7; tentatively, D is TRBD2 (5 bases). CDR1 and CDR2 (germline): LNHDA, SQIVND (reference sequence). The CDR3 consists of 15 residues. Trimming stripped 5 bases from V and 0 bases from J, with 14 bases between. CDR3 protein: CASSQAGIISYEQYF. CDR3 DNA: TGTGCCAGTAGTCAAGCCGGGATTATCTCCTACGAGCAGTACTTC.

This clone was seen just once. The rearrangement uses TRBV19 and TRBJ2-3, with D possibly being TRBD2 (6 bases). V was cut by 1 base and J by 0 bases, with 14 bases left in between. This CDR3 is 17 amino acids long. Germline CDR1 is LNHDA and CDR2 is SQIVND (reference sequence). The CDR3 loop is CASSIGNGGTSTDTQYF. CDR3 DNA sequence: TGTGCCAGTAGTATAGGAAATGGCGGGACTAGCACAGATACGCAGTATTTT.

A few counts support this clone. The rearrangement links TRBV19 to TRBJ1-4, with 8 bases lining up with TRBD1. This CDR3 contains 17 residues. CDR1 is LNHDA, CDR2 SQIVND, per germline (reference sequence). V shed 8 bases and J 0 bases; nucleotides not matched to a gene: 11. The CDR3 sequence: CASGNGQGRATNEKLFF. In DNA, the CDR3 is TGTGCCAGTGGGAACGGACAGGGTCGAGCAACTAATGAAAAACTGTTTTTT.

The chain carries TRBV2 and TRBJ1-1, with D possibly being TRBD1 (5 bases). With 4 bases removed from V and 6 bases from J, the gap between germline ends came to 21 bases. The CDR3 is 16 residues long. The germline CDR1 and CDR2 sequences are SNHLY and FYNNEI. The CDR3 DNA sequence: TGTGCCAGCAGTGGGGGTAGGGGTATTAAAAGCCCTGAAGCTTTCTTT. This translates into CASSGGRGIKSPEAFF.